Listed below are T cell receptor beta chains from one sample, sequenced in a study of shared clonotypes between healthy human individuals. Produced via immunoSEQ multiplex PCR; TCRdb's table is partial and in-frame only. The sample includes about 100,000 clones, about 70% of them seen just once. The sample consisted of memory CD8+ T cells sorted from blood. The origin of the receptors is a woman aged 30 to 39 in good health. Each CDR3 is given with its conserved first and last residue. The D gene is left open where the match is weak. A row's size may be missing; if present it is once, few, many or a size class.

cdr3_nt cdr3_aa j_call d_call v_call cdr3_length clone_size
TGTGCCAGCAGCAAGGACAGCTCTGGGGCCAACGTCCTGACTTTC CASSKDSSGANVLTF TRBJ2-6 - TRBV21-1 15 many
TGTGCCAGCAGCTTAGCGAACGCGGCGAACACCGGGGAGCTGTTTTTT CASSLANAANTGELFF TRBJ2-2 - TRBV7-6 16 -
TGTGCCAGCAGTGAATCTTCATCGGCGGGTTTCGATGAGCAGTTCTTC CASSESSSAGFDEQFF TRBJ2-1 - TRBV6-4 16 many
TGTGCCAGCAGTCTTCTAAGCACAGATACGCAGTATTTT CASSLLSTDTQYF TRBJ2-3 - TRBV28 13 many
TGTGCCAGCAGCCCCTGGACAGGGAGCTCCTACGAGCAGTACTTC CASSPWTGSSYEQYF TRBJ2-7 TRBD1 TRBV7-9 15 -
TGTGCCAGCAGTTTATTGCGGGGGGGGTTAGGCGAGCAGTACTTC CASSLLRGGLGEQYF TRBJ2-7 TRBD2 TRBV28 15 many
TGCGCCAGCAACGAGTACAACAATGAGCAGTTCTTC CASNEYNNEQFF TRBJ2-1 - TRBV5-1 12 many
TGTGCCAGCAGTCCCCCGGCAGGGAGGGCCCAGTACTTC CASSPPAGRAQYF TRBJ2-5 TRBD2 TRBV28 13 -
TGTGCCAGCAGTTTAGCGGGAGGGCCGCGGGAGCAGTACTTC CASSLAGGPREQYF TRBJ2-7 TRBD2 TRBV2 14 -
TGTGCCAGCAGCTTAGTAATAGGCGCAGGGGAAAAACTGTTTTTT CASSLVIGAGEKLFF TRBJ1-4 - TRBV7-8 15 few
TGTGCCAGCAGCTTGGCTACGAGCGGAGACTACAATGAGCAGTTCTTC CASSLATSGDYNEQFF TRBJ2-1 - TRBV7-8 16 -
TGTGCCAGCAGTTCCCCCCCCCGTCCCCTCTACGAGCAGTACTTC CASSSPPRPLYEQYF TRBJ2-7 - TRBV28 15 -
TGTGCCAGCAGCCATAGGACAGGGGGGAACTATGGCTACACCTTC CASSHRTGGNYGYTF TRBJ1-2 TRBD1 TRBV14 15 -
TGTGCCACCAGCAGAGGAAGACAGGCTGTCCATGAAAAACTGTTTTTT CATSRGRQAVHEKLFF TRBJ1-4 - TRBV15 16 -
TGTGCCAGCAGTCATGGACATCCGAACACTGAAGCTTTCTTT CASSHGHPNTEAFF TRBJ1-1 - TRBV27 14 -
TGTGCCAGCAGCGGACAGGGGGAGACCCAGTACTTC CASSGQGETQYF TRBJ2-5 TRBD1 TRBV9 12 -
TGTGCCAGCAGAAACGGAGACACCCATCTGGGGGAGCTGTTTTTT CASRNGDTHLGELFF TRBJ2-2 - TRBV6-4 15 few
TGTGCCAGCAGTGAGCTTAGGGGGACCTACGAGCAGTACTTC CASSELRGTYEQYF TRBJ2-7 - TRBV25-1 14 -
TGTGCCAGCAGTGACTCGAGCCAGGTTACTGAGCAGTTCTTC CASSDSSQVTEQFF TRBJ2-1 - TRBV6-4 14 -
TGTGCCAGCAGCTTAGGGCACAGCGCCTACGAGCAGTACTTC CASSLGHSAYEQYF TRBJ2-7 - TRBV11-2 14 -
TGTGCCAGCTCACGGACTAGCTCTCTCGCCGGGGAGCTGTTTTTT CASSRTSSLAGELFF TRBJ2-2 TRBD2 TRBV11-2 15 -
TGTGCCAGTAGTTCGCGAGGATCCCAGAGAATATATGGCTACACCTTC CASSSRGSQRIYGYTF TRBJ1-2 - TRBV19 16 -
TGCGCCAGCAGCTTTACTAGCGGGAGGTTGGGCACAGATACGCAGTATTTT CASSFTSGRLGTDTQYF TRBJ2-3 TRBD2 TRBV5-1 17 once
TGTGCCAGCAGTTACTCGGGGGGTCTGGGTTACGAGCAGTACTTC CASSYSGGLGYEQYF TRBJ2-7 - TRBV6-6 15 -
TGTGCCAGCAGCTTTTACCCGGGGACAGTTGGGGACGAGCAGTACTTC CASSFYPGTVGDEQYF TRBJ2-7 TRBD1 TRBV28 16 -
TGTGCCAGCAGCTCCACCCTAGGGGGTAGCTCCTACAATGAGCAGTTCTTC CASSSTLGGSSYNEQFF TRBJ2-1 - TRBV11-3 17 -
TGTGCCAGCAGCCTGGTGGTATACGAGCAGTACTTC CASSLVVYEQYF TRBJ2-7 - TRBV7-9 12 -
TGTGCCAGCAGTTTGGTGGGGCTCGGCGAGCAGTACTTC CASSLVGLGEQYF TRBJ2-7 - TRBV28 13 -
TGTGCCAGCAGTGAAGACCGGGCCTACGAGCAGTACTTC CASSEDRAYEQYF TRBJ2-7 - TRBV2 13 -
TGTGCCACCAGCAAGGACAGCAACTATGGCTACACCTTC CATSKDSNYGYTF TRBJ1-2 - TRBV15 13 -
TGCGCCAGCAGCAATGTTACAGGGATTGGTGCGCCTAGAGCAGGAGCCATGGGTGGCTACACCTTC CASSNVTGIGAPRAGAMGGYTF TRBJ1-2 - TRBV5-1 22 -
TGTGCCAGCAGTTACTCCTTCGAGAACACTGAAGCTTTCTTT CASSYSFENTEAFF TRBJ1-1 - TRBV6-5 14 once
TGCGCCAGCAGCCATAGCGACAGGGGGCGCGACACTGAAGCTTTCTTT CASSHSDRGRDTEAFF TRBJ1-1 TRBD1 TRBV4-1 16 -
TGTGCCAGCACCAACCTGGTCGGAGCAGAGACGTACTATGGCTACACCTTC CASTNLVGAETYYGYTF TRBJ1-2 - TRBV7-8 17 many
- CASSSSTSGGNEQFF TRBJ2-1 - TRBV6-5 15 -
TGTGCCAGCAGTTACGGAGGATTCTCGGAAGAGACCCAGTACTTC CASSYGGFSEETQYF TRBJ2-5 - TRBV6-6 15 -
TGCGCCAGCAGCCCCCGAGGGGGCACCCTCTACGAGCAGTACTTC CASSPRGGTLYEQYF TRBJ2-7 TRBD1 TRBV4-1 15 -